This entry features one T cell receptor beta chain sequence. These data come from a study of blood T cell repertoires in COVID-19. About the study: Nucleic acid was either cDNA or gDNA, and it came from T cells, B-cell-depleted T cells, or PBMCs.

TCRdb keeps only in-frame clones here, not all; method: immunoSEQ multiplex PCR. This table has 150,000 or so clones, more than 65% appearing once. J was trimmed by 3 bases and V by 6 bases; bases with no gene match: 9. Germline lookup yields CDR1 MDHEN and CDR2 SYDVKM. There are 16 residues in the CDR3. Enrolled through a virtual design, the participants were between roughly 18 and 90 years of age and came from 24 US areas. Symptom resolution, clearance, or two negative PCRs marked the recovered donors of Cohort 3. The gene calls are TRBV28 and TRBJ2-2; 8 bases align to TRBD2. The sequence derives from a man aged 50 or older who had recovered from COVID-19. Sequencing input: PBMCs or T cells enriched from blood (not recorded which). The CDR3 bases are TGTGCCAGCAGCCCAGGGGTAGCGGGACACACCGGGGAGCTGTTTTTT. Translating it yields CASSPGVAGHTGELFF.